These 28 T cell receptor beta chains were all obtained from the same sample, sequenced in a study of molecular identifiers for immune sequencing clone quantification. A single record per CDR3 protein comes from TCRdb applying MiXCR to the PCR reads. Of nearly 650,000 distinct CDR3 sequences listed, roughly 25% are singletons. The sample comprised naive CD8+ T cells from blood, with Jurkat cell RNA spiked in. The subset here: FACS-sorted CD8+CD4-CCR7+CD45RA+ naive T cells. Receptor source: a human donor in good health. Some libraries in this study had Jurkat cell RNA spiked in.

In its sample, this clonotype was seen many times. The chain is built from TRBV7-9 and TRBJ2-7; 7 bases align to TRBD1. Trimming at V came to 3 bases and at J to 2 bases, leaving 10 bases not matched to a gene. Germline CDR1 is SEHNR and CDR2 is FQNEAQ (reference sequence). The CDR3 extends over 16 amino acids. CDR3 loop: CASSFTGTEDAYEQYF. Written as DNA, the CDR3 is TGTGCCAGCAGCTTCACCGGGACAGAAGACGCCTACGAGCAGTACTTC. Drawing the rest from reference TRBV7-9 and TRBJ2-7, the complete variable domain is DTGVSQNPRHKITKRGQNVTFRCDPISEHNRLYWYRQTLGQGPEFLTYFQNEAQLEKSRLLSDRFSAERPKGSFSTLEIQRTEQGDSAMYLCASSFTGTEDAYEQYFGPGTRLTVT.

At least ten counts were recorded for this clonotype. This chain uses TRBV24-1 with TRBJ1-5; D is unresolved. The V end lost 6 bases, the J end lost 0 bases, and 8 bases lay between the germline ends. The CDR3 runs to 14 residues. The germline V gene encodes CDR1 KGHDR and CDR2 SFDVKD. This chain's CDR3 is CATSRQTSNQPQHF. CDR3 nucleotides: TGTGCCACCAGTCGCCAGACTAGCAATCAGCCCCAGCATTTT.

This clonotype has a handful of counts. This chain links TRBV29-1 with TRBJ2-5; weak D call: TRBD1 (6 bases). Trimming removed 6 bases at V and 3 bases at J, with 23 bases between. Per germline, CDR1 SQVTM and CDR2 ANQGSEA. The CDR3 extends over 16 amino acids. The CDR3 region has the DNA TGCAGCGTCCCCAAGGGTGGACAGTTCGGTAAAGAGACCCAGTACTTC. As protein: CSVPKGGQFGKETQYF.

This clonotype was recorded a few times. Possible read error: a much larger clone is one base away. This chain links TRBV4-2 with TRBJ2-3; D is unclear. V was clipped by 1 base and J by 2 bases, with 13 bases between them. CDR3 length: 16 residues. The V gene's germline CDR1 is LGHNA and CDR2 YNFKEQ. DNA of the CDR3: TGTGCCAGCAGCCAAGGTGGGTTACCGGTCACAGATACGCAGTATTTT. Protein sequence: CASSQGGLPVTDTQYF.

V and J are TRBV30 and TRBJ2-5; 7 bases align to TRBD2. Germline-derived CDR1 and CDR2 are GTSNPN and SVGIG (reference sequence). CDR3 length equals 14 residues. V shed 5 bases and J 2 bases; nucleotides not matched to a gene: 8. CDR3 nucleotide sequence: TGTGCCTGGGACACTGGGGGGGGACAAGAGACCCAGTACTTC. Translating gives CAWDTGGGQETQYF.

The CDR3 region has the DNA TGTGCCAGCAGTTTCTCTTTCACGCAGGGTAATAAGAACCAAGAGACCCAGTACTTC. Encoded protein: CASSFSFTQGNKNQETQYF. This chain links TRBV28 with TRBJ2-5, with a possible D match to TRBD1 (5 bases). The germline gives CDR1 MDHEN, CDR2 SYDVKM. Trimming took off 3 bases at V and 0 bases at J, with 23 bases between the two ends. The CDR3 extends over 19 amino acids.

For this clonotype: An end of the junction does not agree with germline; a read error may underlie this. The rearrangement links TRBV5-3 to TRBJ2-7; tentatively, D is TRBD1 or TRBD2 (5 bases each). TRBV5-3 is marked as an open reading frame, function uncertain. The CDR3 contains 13 residues. The CDR3 bases are TGTGCCAGCAGCTTTGAGGGACCTGCCGAGCAGTACTTC. It specifies CASSFEGPAEQYF.

On this clonotype itself: This sequence may be a read error, since a much larger clone differs from it by one base. This chain uses TRBV7-9 with TRBJ2-5; TRBD2 aligns across 10 bases. Unmatched junction bases numbered 16, after V lost 5 bases and J lost 10 bases. CDR1 is SEHNR and CDR2 is FQNEAQ in the germline V gene (reference sequence). This CDR3 has 16 residues. CDR3: CASSPTSGNHQGIQYF. The CDR3 bases are TGTGCCAGCAGCCCAACTAGCGGGAACCACCAAGGAATCCAGTACTTC.

This clonotype was seen repeatedly, ten times or more. V usage is TRBV7-9 and J usage is TRBJ1-2; no reliable D call. The CDR3 consists of 12 residues. Trimming left V 5 bases short and J 5 bases short, with 9 bases between. The germline gives CDR1 SEHNR, CDR2 FQNEAQ (reference sequence). The DNA for the CDR3 is TGTGCCAGCAGCGAGGGAACTTATGGCTACACCTTC. The encoded protein is CASSEGTYGYTF.

The genes are TRBV24-1 and TRBJ2-2; D gene ambiguous. V gave up 1 base and J gave up 2 bases, with 4 bases separating them. The CDR3 covers 14 residues. Germline-derived CDR1 and CDR2 are KGHDR and SFDVKD. CDR3 loop: CATSDFKNTGELFF. The DNA for the CDR3 is TGTGCCACCAGTGATTTTAAAAACACCGGGGAGCTGTTTTTT.

To note about this clonotype: This may be a read error: a much more frequent sequence differs by one nucleotide. V usage is TRBV6-5 and J usage is TRBJ1-2, with TRBD1 matching 8 bases. Germline lookup yields CDR1 MNHEY and CDR2 SVGAGI. The CDR3 runs 13 residues. The DNA for the CDR3 is TGTGCCGGCAGTTACGGACAGGGCTATGGCTACACCTTC. It is translated as CAGSYGQGYGYTF.

In its sample, this clonotype was seen a few times. J is TRBJ1-4 and V is TRBV28; possibly TRBD1 for D (6 bases). The germline V gene has CDR1 MDHEN and CDR2 SYDVKM. The CDR3 contains 14 residues. V was pared by 7 bases and J by 4 bases, with 13 bases between. The chain's CDR3 is CASNFGQYNEKLFF. CDR3 DNA sequence: TGTGCCAGCAATTTCGGACAGTATAATGAAAAACTGTTTTTT.

As concerns this clonotype: A read error may account for a junction end that differs from germline. This chain connects TRBV20-1 to TRBJ2-5; D not certain. CDR1 is DFQATT and CDR2 is SNEGSKA in the germline V gene (reference sequence). CDR3 length: 14 amino acids. The CDR3 is CSAPASSSQEPQYF. The DNA for the CDR3 is TGCAGTGCCCCAGCATCTTCGTCCCAAGAGCCCCAGTACTTC.

The rearrangement joins TRBV18 to TRBJ2-1, with TRBD1 identical over 8 bases. Germline-derived CDR1 and CDR2 are KGHSH and LQKENI. This CDR3 has 19 residues. V lost 0 bases to trimming and J lost 7 bases; unmatched junction nucleotides: 17. The CDR3 nucleotides are TGTGCCAGCTCACCACCAAAGCCCTACGGAGACAGGGGAATAAATGAGCAGTTCTTC. Translated: CASSPPKPYGDRGINEQFF.

Concerning this clonotype: A much larger clone sits a single nucleotide away, making a read error possible. This chain uses TRBV6-5 with TRBJ2-1, with TRBD1 as a possible D gene (5 bases). Germline loops: CDR1 MNHEY, CDR2 SVGAGI. This CDR3 has 13 amino acids. CDR3 region: CASRYSRPGEQFF. CDR3 in DNA: TGTGCCAGCAGATACTCGAGGCCAGGGGAGCAGTTCTTC.

This clonotype was found many times. V usage is TRBV4-3 and J usage is TRBJ2-7; TRBD2 might be the D (5 bases). V gave up 0 bases and J gave up 3 bases, with 15 bases separating them. The CDR3 extends over 16 amino acids. Germline V gene data show CDR1 as LGHNA and CDR2 as YSLEER. CDR3 residues: CASSQDRVFAGYEQYF. In nucleotides, the CDR3 is TGCGCCAGCAGCCAAGATCGGGTCTTTGCGGGCTACGAGCAGTACTTC.

This clonotype has more than one count but fewer than ten. The gene calls are TRBV7-6 and TRBJ1-1; D gene unclear. The CDR3 is made up of 13 amino acids. V lost 5 bases and J lost 4, with 11 bases in between. CDR1 and CDR2 from the germline V gene are SGHVS and FNYEAQ. CDR3 in DNA: TGTGCCAGCAGCATCTGGACGGGCACTGAAGCTTTCTTT. Protein: CASSIWTGTEAFF.

This chain uses TRBV27 with TRBJ2-7; D call uncertain. The length of the CDR3 is 13 residues. Trimming cost V 7 bases and J 0 bases, with 10 bases left between them. The V gene's germline CDR1 is MNHEY and CDR2 SMNVEV (reference sequence). The DNA of the CDR3 is TGTGCCAGCAAGCTGCGTCCCTCCTACGAGCAGTACTTC. Its protein product is CASKLRPSYEQYF.

The sample holds a few counts of this clonotype. The chain recombines TRBV19 with TRBJ2-7; no reliable D call. The germline CDR1 and CDR2 sequences are LNHDA and SQIVND (reference sequence). V shed 3 bases and J shed 1 base, with 13 bases lying between them. This CDR3 region has 15 residues. The CDR3: CASSMAYYPSYEQYF. The CDR3 nucleotides are TGTGCCAGTAGTATGGCTTACTATCCTTCCTACGAGCAGTACTTC.

This clonotype has more than one count but fewer than ten. The chain recombines TRBV25-1 with TRBJ2-7, with 11 bases identical to TRBD1. This CDR3 is 14 amino acids long. In germline, CDR1 is MGHDK, CDR2 SYGVNS. Trimming took 4 bases from V and 6 from J; bases not matched to a gene: 5. The CDR3 sequence is CASSADRGRAEQYF. The DNA for the CDR3 is TGTGCCAGCAGTGCGGACAGGGGGCGAGCCGAGCAGTACTTC.

The chain links TRBV7-8 to TRBJ2-5, with 10 bases fitting TRBD1. There are 17 residues in the CDR3. Germline values: CDR1 SGHVS, CDR2 FQNEAQ. With 7 bases clipped from V and 5 bases from J, the junction kept 16 bases outside the gene matches. CDR3 loop: CASKDWTGGVLGETQYF. Written as DNA, the CDR3 is TGTGCCAGCAAAGATTGGACAGGGGGGGTTCTAGGGGAGACCCAGTACTTC.

This clonotype was detected only a few times. V and J are TRBV4-1 and TRBJ2-3; D not certain. Germline V gene data show CDR1 as MGHRA and CDR2 as YSYEKL. V shed 1 base and J shed 6 bases, with 8 bases lying between them. This CDR3 has 13 residues. CDR3 DNA: TGCGCCAGCAGCCAAGTTGACGGGGATACGCAGTATTTT. The encoded protein is CASSQVDGDTQYF.

Ten or more counts support this clonotype. The chain combines TRBV20-1 with TRBJ1-2; no reliable D call. Germline-derived CDR1 and CDR2 are DFQATT and SNEGSKA (reference sequence). V was pared by 0 bases and J by 7 bases, with 15 bases between. The CDR3 spans 14 residues. CDR3: CSARDVVRRTGYTF. Here the CDR3 DNA reads TGCAGTGCTAGAGATGTAGTCAGGCGAACTGGCTACACCTTC.

This clonotype came up many times. V gene TRBV7-9 combines with J gene TRBJ2-3, with D possibly matching TRBD2 (6 bases). CDR1 SEHNR and CDR2 FQNEAQ come from the germline V gene (reference sequence). The CDR3 runs to 15 residues. The V end was cut by 1 base, the J end by 4 bases, with 12 bases between. The CDR3 loop is CASSLGLGTSDTQYF. In DNA, the CDR3 is TGTGCCAGCAGCTTAGGACTAGGGACTTCAGATACGCAGTATTTT.

Only a few counts were recorded for this clonotype. V and J are TRBV7-9 and TRBJ2-3, with TRBD2 identical over 13 bases. Trimming took 5 bases from V and 8 from J; bases not matched to a gene: 13. CDR3 length equals 17 residues. CDR1 SEHNR and CDR2 FQNEAQ come from the germline V gene (reference sequence). This CDR3 reads CASSRDAWTSGGSTQYF. CDR3 sequence (DNA): TGTGCCAGCAGCCGGGACGCGTGGACTAGCGGGGGTTCTACGCAGTATTTT.

This clonotype was observed a handful of times. The CDR3 DNA is TGTGCCAGCTCACCGCAGGACTGGGGGACAGATACGCAGTATTTT. It encodes CASSPQDWGTDTQYF. The chain has TRBV18 and TRBJ2-3; D could derive from TRBD1 or TRBD2 (5 bases each). The CDR3 length is 15 residues. V dropped 3 bases and J dropped 3 bases, with 13 bases sitting between them. Germline V CDR1 and CDR2: KGHSH, LQKENI.

This clonotype has ten or more counts. The V gene is TRBV6-1, the J gene TRBJ2-7; no definite D call. The ends were cut back, 0 bases at V and 7 bases at J, with 4 bases in the middle. The CDR3 consists of 11 residues. CDR1 and CDR2 (germline): MNHNS, SASEGT. CDR3 nucleotides: TGTGCCAGCAGTGAAGCGGGTGAGCAGTACTTC. Amino acid sequence: CASSEAGEQYF.

Comments on this clonotype: One junction end does not reproduce the germline sequence, and a read error may be involved. This rearrangement joins TRBV20-1 to TRBJ2-7; a weak D match, TRBD1 (6 bases). Germline CDR1 and CDR2: DFQATT and SNEGSKA (reference sequence). The CDR3 is 12 residues long. The DNA for the CDR3 is TGCAGTGCAGACCAACAGGGCTACGGGCAGTACTTC. It codes for CSADQQGYGQYF.